Reported below is one TCR beta chain. The antigen is unknown. The same CDR3 can be traced to other DNA sequences in this sample. Repertoires were generated with immunoSEQ multiplex PCR, while TCRdb's copy carries only in-frame clones and drops some. Here the sample spans 95,000 to 150,000 clones, around nine tenths being singletons. The sample is drawn from a study of T cell responses to AZD1222 COVID-19 vaccine. Looking at the study overall: The analysis combined second doses at about 4 or about 12 weeks. Study-level findings and limits: Spike regions recognized by vaccine-associated CD4 TCRs spanned the protein, led by 160-218 and 743-854. The breadth and depth of Spike-specific TCRs increased once two AZD1222 doses had been given. After the peak T cell response, and only then, were repertoires sampled.

V gave up 1 base and J gave up 7 bases, with 4 bases separating them. The CDR3 spans 11 residues. This clonotype was obtained from an adult in good health. This chain links TRBV12-3 or TRBV12-4 with TRBJ1-1; D is ambiguous. Material: peripheral blood, obtained on day 0 of AZD1222 vaccination. The CDR3 sequence: CASSLGSEAFF. CDR3 coding DNA: TGTGCCAGCAGTTTAGGGAGTGAAGCTTTCTTT.